The next 26 T cell receptor beta chains were all read from a single sample in a study of blood T cells in healthy people across ages. With a J-beta primer mix and a sample-barcoded 5' primer, a second PCR ran about 6 to 11 cycles. TCRdb processed the 5' RACE reads anew with MiXCR; each CDR3 protein has one entry. The table shows around 1,000,000 distinct CDR3 sequences, with 20% to 25% occurring only once. This sample was also put to use in a study of T cells of mothers and their children.

The sequenced sample consisted of blood. The source is a girl aged 2-9 years in good health.

Remarks on this clonotype: The CDR3 does not close with the conserved phenylalanine or tryptophan, likely indicating a read error. This chain uses TRBV11-1 with TRBJ1-2; weak D call: TRBD1 (5 bases). The CDR3 is 14 residues long. Germline CDR1 and CDR2: SGHAT and FQDESV (reference sequence). V lost 3 bases, J lost 4 bases, and 12 bases lay in between. The DNA of the CDR3 is TGTGCCAGCAGCTTGGGCGGCGGGGCCTATGGCTACACCTAC. Encoded protein: CASSLGGGAYGYTY.

This chain uses TRBV19 with TRBJ1-1, with 7 bases that match TRBD1. From germline, CDR1 is LNHDA and CDR2 SQIVND (reference sequence). After removal of 3 bases from V and 11 bases from J, the junction contained 18 bases not matched to a gene. The CDR3 is made up of 16 amino acids. The CDR3 is CASSMIRTGRSGMAFF. In DNA, the CDR3 is TGTGCCAGTAGTATGATAAGGACAGGACGGTCGGGTATGGCTTTCTTT.

The rearrangement joins TRBV19 to TRBJ2-7, with a possible D match to TRBD2 (5 bases). Germline values: CDR1 LNHDA, CDR2 SQIVND (reference sequence). This CDR3 is 14 amino acids long. The V end was cut by 3 bases, the J end by 4 bases, with 13 bases between. The CDR3 region has the DNA TGTGCCAGTAGTATCCCCGGGGAGAGTTACGAGCAGTACTTC. Its protein is CASSIPGESYEQYF.

This clonotype was detected ten times or more. The chain links TRBV4-2 to TRBJ2-7; 13 positions agree with TRBD2. Germline values: CDR1 LGHNA, CDR2 YNFKEQ. With 0 bases clipped from V and 5 bases from J, the junction kept 4 bases outside the gene matches. This CDR3 has 16 residues. The CDR3 DNA reads TGTGCCAGCAGCCAAGAACGGACTAGCGGGAGAGACGAGCAGTACTTC. Protein sequence: CASSQERTSGRDEQYF.

The CDR3, as DNA: TGTGCCAGCAGTTCGACAGGTTCCCTCTATGGCTACACCTTC. Protein sequence: CASSSTGSLYGYTF. The chain couples TRBV6-2 or TRBV6-3 to TRBJ1-2; the D gene is possibly TRBD1 (6 bases). The CDR3 is made up of 14 amino acids. V was shortened by 4 bases and J by 4 bases, with 13 bases between the two germline ends. The germline V gene has CDR1 MNHEY and CDR2 SVGEGT.

This clonotype was recorded a few times. This chain links TRBV4-1 with TRBJ2-5, with D possibly being TRBD1 or TRBD2 (5 bases each). The J call could be wrong; TRBJ2-7 is a better fit for the DNA end. The CDR3 covers 14 residues. Germline V gives CDR1 MGHRA, CDR2 YSYEKL. The CDR3: CASSGPGPPYEQYF. CDR3 coding DNA: TGCGCCAGCAGCGGCCCGGGACCCCCCTACGAGCAGTACTTC.

V and J are TRBV4-2 and TRBJ2-5; 8 nucleotides match TRBD2. The J call could be wrong; TRBJ2-1 is a better fit for the DNA end. Germline V CDR1 and CDR2: LGHNA, YNFKEQ. This CDR3 contains 17 residues. The CDR3 spells CASSQPSIGAGDNEQFF. The CDR3, as DNA: TGTGCCAGCAGCCAACCCTCAATTGGAGCGGGGGACAATGAGCAGTTCTTC.

The V gene is TRBV4-1, the J gene TRBJ2-7, with 11 bases that match TRBD2. J was trimmed by 3 bases and V by 0 bases; bases with no gene match: 4. The germline V gene has CDR1 MGHRA and CDR2 YSYEKL. The CDR3 spans 16 residues. The DNA of the CDR3 is TGCGCCAGCAGCCAAGACGTAACTAGCGGGAGCTACGAGCAGTACTTC. Translating it yields CASSQDVTSGSYEQYF.

This clonotype was counted only a few times. The V call is TRBV12-3 or TRBV12-4, the J call TRBJ2-3, with a possible D match to TRBD2 (5 bases). CDR3 length: 14 residues. The ends were cut back, 5 bases at V and 4 bases at J, with 13 bases in the middle. The CDR3 region has the DNA TGTGCCAGCAGTCAAAGACGGGAACCAGATACGCAGTATTTT. Translated, it gives CASSQRREPDTQYF.

The chain carries TRBV7-9 and TRBJ2-7; D unclear. The tail of the sequence fits TRBJ2-1 better, so the J call may be wrong. The CDR3 length is 13 residues. Per germline, CDR1 SEHNR and CDR2 FQNEAQ (reference sequence). The CDR3 coding sequence is TGTGCCAGCAGCTTTAGGGAAGGCTATGAGCAGTTCTTC. Protein sequence: CASSFREGYEQFF.

The chain recombines TRBV10-3 with TRBJ2-5; 11 bases align to TRBD2. The J call may be mistaken, given a closer DNA end match to TRBJ2-1. The CDR3 is made up of 14 amino acids. Germline loops: CDR1 ENHRY, CDR2 SYGVKD. The chain's CDR3 is CAITASGGYNEQFF. CDR3 bases: TGTGCCATCACGGCTAGCGGGGGGTACAATGAGCAGTTCTTC.

The CDR3, as DNA: TGTGCCAGCAGCCAAGATAAGGGACAGGGGCTGCGCGTCTACAATGAGCAGTTCTTC. Protein sequence: CASSQDKGQGLRVYNEQFF. The chain links TRBV3-1 to TRBJ2-1; TRBD1 agrees at 10 bases. The trim removed 0 bases at V and 3 bases at J, leaving 11 bases unmatched. The CDR3 extends over 19 amino acids. Germline V gene sequence: CDR1 LGHDT, CDR2 YNNKEL (reference sequence).

This clonotype was recorded a few times. The chain recombines TRBV27 with TRBJ2-4; D possibly matches TRBD1 or TRBD2 (5 bases each). Germline CDR1 and CDR2: MNHEY and SMNVEV (reference sequence). The V end lost 5 bases, the J end lost 9 bases, and 26 bases lay between the germline ends. The CDR3 contains 17 residues. In nucleotides, the CDR3 is TGTGCCAGCAGTCTTGGGGACCCCCGTGTCCATCAAGGCATTCAGTACTTC. The encoded protein is CASSLGDPRVHQGIQYF.

The chain recombines TRBV7-9 with TRBJ1-2; 9 positions agree with TRBD1. Germline V gives CDR1 SEHNR, CDR2 FQNEAQ (reference sequence). The V and J ends lost 6 bases and 0 bases, in that order; junction bases with no gene match: 5. CDR3 length equals 15 residues. The CDR3 bases are TGTGCCAGCAGTCAAACAGGGGGCTCTAACTATGGCTACACCTTC. It is translated as CASSQTGGSNYGYTF.

In the case of this clonotype: One junction end does not reproduce the germline sequence, and a read error may be involved. The CDR3 sequence: CASSQSRGDPYPSYDEQFF. The CDR3 nucleotides are TGTGCCAGCAGCCAAAGTAGGGGCGATCCATACCCTTCCTACGATGAGCAGTTCTTC. The rearrangement uses TRBV11-2 and TRBJ2-1; perhaps TRBD1 as D (5 bases). The CDR3 sequence is 19 residues long. The germline CDR1 and CDR2 sequences are SGHAT and FQNNGV.

This chain uses TRBV10-3 with TRBJ2-5, with D unclear. Germline CDR1 ENHRY, CDR2 SYGVKD. Trimming shortened V by 3 bases and J by 7 bases, and 9 bases separated the two germline ends. There are 12 residues in the CDR3. CDR3 nucleotide sequence: TGTGCCATCAGTGACAGACATTGGACCCAGTACTTC. This gives the protein CAISDRHWTQYF.

The chain links TRBV29-1 to TRBJ2-4; no definite D call. The germline V and J ends were trimmed by 3 bases and 7 bases, with 7 bases remaining between them. The length of the CDR3 is 11 residues. Germline-derived CDR1 and CDR2 are SQVTM and ANQGSEA. The chain's CDR3 is CSVDHSNIQYF. The CDR3 DNA reads TGCAGCGTTGATCATAGTAACATTCAGTACTTC. Supplemented by reference TRBV29-1 and TRBJ2-4, the full variable domain reads SAVISQKPSRDICQRGTSLTIQCQVDSQVTMMFWYRQQPGQSLTLIATANQGSEATYESGFVIDKFPISRPNLTFSTLTVSNMSPEDSSIYLCSVDHSNIQYFGAGTRLSVL.

This clonotype was counted between two and nine times. V is TRBV5-1 and J is TRBJ1-2; D is unresolved. The CDR3 sequence is 15 residues long. The V end lost 0 bases, the J end lost 6 bases, and 15 bases lay between the germline ends. CDR1 is SGHRS, CDR2 YFSETQ, per germline. CDR3 bases: TGCGCCAGCAGCTTGGGGCAGGTAAAGATGGATGGCTACACCTTC. This codes for CASSLGQVKMDGYTF.

V is TRBV27 and J is TRBJ1-2; D remains ambiguous. V was trimmed by 3 bases and J by 6 bases, leaving 14 bases between them. The CDR3 loop spans 14 amino acids. Germline-derived CDR1 and CDR2 are MNHEY and SMNVEV (reference sequence). The CDR3 region has the DNA TGTGCCAGCAGTTTGGTTGCCGGGTTGAATGGCTACACCTTC. Encoded protein: CASSLVAGLNGYTF.

The chain links TRBV12-3 or TRBV12-4 to TRBJ2-7; D may be TRBD1 (6 bases). This CDR3 has 15 amino acids. V was cut by 6 bases and J by 1 base, with 16 bases left in between. CDR3 sequence reads: CASSTPGQLSYEQYF. Written as DNA, the CDR3 is TGTGCCAGCAGCACTCCCGGACAGTTATCCTACGAGCAGTACTTC.

In its sample, this clonotype was seen once. The V gene is TRBV5-1, the J gene TRBJ2-6; TRBD1 matches 9 bases. The CDR3 runs 16 residues. V trimming: 4 bases; J trimming: 2 bases; junction bases outside the gene matches: 4. Germline values: CDR1 SGHRS, CDR2 YFSETQ. CDR3 sequence (DNA): TGCGCCAGCAGCGTCCGGGACAGGGCTGGGGCCAACGTCCTGACTTTC. This translates into CASSVRDRAGANVLTF.

Concerning this clonotype: The junction departs from germline at one end; a sequencing error may be responsible. This chain links TRBV20-1 with TRBJ1-5; TRBD1 might be the D (5 bases). This CDR3 is built from 14 residues. In germline, CDR1 is DFQATT, CDR2 SNEGSKA (reference sequence). CDR3 amino acids: CSARTDSINQPRHF. DNA for the CDR3: TGCAGTGCTAGGACCGACAGCATTAATCAGCCCCGGCATTTT.

This clonotype was observed a handful of times. The CDR3, as DNA: TGTGCCAGCAGTTCCCGGGGAGTAAGTAATCTGAGGACGGAGACCCAGTACTTC. It yields the protein CASSSRGVSNLRTETQYF. The chain has TRBV12-3 or TRBV12-4 and TRBJ2-5, with a weak D call TRBD2 (5 bases). V lost 4 bases and J lost 5, with 26 bases in between. This CDR3 contains 18 residues.

This clonotype was counted only a few times. This rearrangement joins TRBV7-3 to TRBJ2-7; 8 bases fit TRBD2. J was trimmed by 5 bases and V by 5 bases; bases with no gene match: 11. Germline V gene data show CDR1 as SGHTA and CDR2 as FQGTGA. CDR3 size: 15 residues. CDR3 sequence: CASSLQAGEYNEQYF. In DNA form, the CDR3 reads TGTGCCAGCAGCCTACAAGCGGGAGAATACAACGAGCAGTACTTC.

The chain carries TRBV5-1 and TRBJ1-1, with 9 bases fitting TRBD1. Germline CDR1 is SGHRS and CDR2 is YFSETQ. The CDR3 spans 16 residues. V was pared by 2 bases and J by 2 bases, with 7 bases of the junction left unmatched. The CDR3 sequence is CASSFRTGATNTEAFF. The CDR3 DNA is TGCGCCAGCAGCTTCAGGACAGGGGCTACTAACACTGAAGCTTTCTTT.

This clonotype was counted only a few times. As DNA, the CDR3 is TGCAGTGCTAGTGCAGGGTTAGAGCAGTACTTC. Translated: CSASAGLEQYF. This chain joins TRBV20-1 and TRBJ2-7, with a tentative D call TRBD1 (5 bases). From germline, CDR1 is DFQATT and CDR2 SNEGSKA (reference sequence). V lost 3 bases and J 7 bases, leaving 10 bases between the germline ends. CDR3 size: 11 residues.